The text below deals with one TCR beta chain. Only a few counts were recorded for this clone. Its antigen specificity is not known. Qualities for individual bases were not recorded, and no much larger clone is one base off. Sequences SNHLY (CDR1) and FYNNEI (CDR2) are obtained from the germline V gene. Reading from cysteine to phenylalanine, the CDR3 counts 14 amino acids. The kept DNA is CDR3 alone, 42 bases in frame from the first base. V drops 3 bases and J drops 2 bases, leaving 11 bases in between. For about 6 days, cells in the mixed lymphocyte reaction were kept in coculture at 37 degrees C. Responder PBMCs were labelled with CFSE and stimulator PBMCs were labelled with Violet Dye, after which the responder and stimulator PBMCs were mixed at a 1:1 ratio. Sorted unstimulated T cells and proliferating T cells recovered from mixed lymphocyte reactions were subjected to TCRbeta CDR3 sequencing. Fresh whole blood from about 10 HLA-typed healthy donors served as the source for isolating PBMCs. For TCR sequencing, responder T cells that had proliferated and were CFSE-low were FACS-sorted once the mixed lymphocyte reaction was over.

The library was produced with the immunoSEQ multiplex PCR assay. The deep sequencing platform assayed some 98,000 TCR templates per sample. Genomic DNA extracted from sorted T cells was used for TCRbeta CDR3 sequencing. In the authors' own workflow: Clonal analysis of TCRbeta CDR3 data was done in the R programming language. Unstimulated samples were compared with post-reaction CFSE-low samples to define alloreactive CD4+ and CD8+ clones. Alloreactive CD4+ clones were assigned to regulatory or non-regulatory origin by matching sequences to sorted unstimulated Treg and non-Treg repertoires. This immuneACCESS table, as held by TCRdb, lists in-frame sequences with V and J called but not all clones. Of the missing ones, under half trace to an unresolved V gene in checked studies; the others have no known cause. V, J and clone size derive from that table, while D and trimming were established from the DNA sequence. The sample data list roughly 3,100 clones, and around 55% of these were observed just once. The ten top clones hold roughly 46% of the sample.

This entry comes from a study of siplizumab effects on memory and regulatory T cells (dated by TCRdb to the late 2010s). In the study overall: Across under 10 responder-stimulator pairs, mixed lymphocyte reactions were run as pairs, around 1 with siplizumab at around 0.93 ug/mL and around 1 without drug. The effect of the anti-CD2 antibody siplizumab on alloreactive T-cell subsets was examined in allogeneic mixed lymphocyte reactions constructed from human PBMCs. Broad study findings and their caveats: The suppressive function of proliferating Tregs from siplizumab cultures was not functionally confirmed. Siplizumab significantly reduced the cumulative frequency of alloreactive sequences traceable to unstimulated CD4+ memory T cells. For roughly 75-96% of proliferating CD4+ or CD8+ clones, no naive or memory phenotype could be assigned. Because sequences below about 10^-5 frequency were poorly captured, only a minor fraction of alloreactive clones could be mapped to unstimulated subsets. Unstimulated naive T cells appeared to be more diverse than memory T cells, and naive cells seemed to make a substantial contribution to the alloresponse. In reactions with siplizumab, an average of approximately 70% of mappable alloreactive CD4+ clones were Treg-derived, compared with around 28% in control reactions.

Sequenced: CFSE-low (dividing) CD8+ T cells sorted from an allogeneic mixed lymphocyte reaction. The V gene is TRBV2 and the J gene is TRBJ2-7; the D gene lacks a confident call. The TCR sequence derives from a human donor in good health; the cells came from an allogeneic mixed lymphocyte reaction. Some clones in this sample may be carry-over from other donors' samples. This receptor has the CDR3 CASSDATRPYEQYF. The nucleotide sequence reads TGTGCCAGCAGTGATGCGACACGACCCTACGAGCAGTACTTC.